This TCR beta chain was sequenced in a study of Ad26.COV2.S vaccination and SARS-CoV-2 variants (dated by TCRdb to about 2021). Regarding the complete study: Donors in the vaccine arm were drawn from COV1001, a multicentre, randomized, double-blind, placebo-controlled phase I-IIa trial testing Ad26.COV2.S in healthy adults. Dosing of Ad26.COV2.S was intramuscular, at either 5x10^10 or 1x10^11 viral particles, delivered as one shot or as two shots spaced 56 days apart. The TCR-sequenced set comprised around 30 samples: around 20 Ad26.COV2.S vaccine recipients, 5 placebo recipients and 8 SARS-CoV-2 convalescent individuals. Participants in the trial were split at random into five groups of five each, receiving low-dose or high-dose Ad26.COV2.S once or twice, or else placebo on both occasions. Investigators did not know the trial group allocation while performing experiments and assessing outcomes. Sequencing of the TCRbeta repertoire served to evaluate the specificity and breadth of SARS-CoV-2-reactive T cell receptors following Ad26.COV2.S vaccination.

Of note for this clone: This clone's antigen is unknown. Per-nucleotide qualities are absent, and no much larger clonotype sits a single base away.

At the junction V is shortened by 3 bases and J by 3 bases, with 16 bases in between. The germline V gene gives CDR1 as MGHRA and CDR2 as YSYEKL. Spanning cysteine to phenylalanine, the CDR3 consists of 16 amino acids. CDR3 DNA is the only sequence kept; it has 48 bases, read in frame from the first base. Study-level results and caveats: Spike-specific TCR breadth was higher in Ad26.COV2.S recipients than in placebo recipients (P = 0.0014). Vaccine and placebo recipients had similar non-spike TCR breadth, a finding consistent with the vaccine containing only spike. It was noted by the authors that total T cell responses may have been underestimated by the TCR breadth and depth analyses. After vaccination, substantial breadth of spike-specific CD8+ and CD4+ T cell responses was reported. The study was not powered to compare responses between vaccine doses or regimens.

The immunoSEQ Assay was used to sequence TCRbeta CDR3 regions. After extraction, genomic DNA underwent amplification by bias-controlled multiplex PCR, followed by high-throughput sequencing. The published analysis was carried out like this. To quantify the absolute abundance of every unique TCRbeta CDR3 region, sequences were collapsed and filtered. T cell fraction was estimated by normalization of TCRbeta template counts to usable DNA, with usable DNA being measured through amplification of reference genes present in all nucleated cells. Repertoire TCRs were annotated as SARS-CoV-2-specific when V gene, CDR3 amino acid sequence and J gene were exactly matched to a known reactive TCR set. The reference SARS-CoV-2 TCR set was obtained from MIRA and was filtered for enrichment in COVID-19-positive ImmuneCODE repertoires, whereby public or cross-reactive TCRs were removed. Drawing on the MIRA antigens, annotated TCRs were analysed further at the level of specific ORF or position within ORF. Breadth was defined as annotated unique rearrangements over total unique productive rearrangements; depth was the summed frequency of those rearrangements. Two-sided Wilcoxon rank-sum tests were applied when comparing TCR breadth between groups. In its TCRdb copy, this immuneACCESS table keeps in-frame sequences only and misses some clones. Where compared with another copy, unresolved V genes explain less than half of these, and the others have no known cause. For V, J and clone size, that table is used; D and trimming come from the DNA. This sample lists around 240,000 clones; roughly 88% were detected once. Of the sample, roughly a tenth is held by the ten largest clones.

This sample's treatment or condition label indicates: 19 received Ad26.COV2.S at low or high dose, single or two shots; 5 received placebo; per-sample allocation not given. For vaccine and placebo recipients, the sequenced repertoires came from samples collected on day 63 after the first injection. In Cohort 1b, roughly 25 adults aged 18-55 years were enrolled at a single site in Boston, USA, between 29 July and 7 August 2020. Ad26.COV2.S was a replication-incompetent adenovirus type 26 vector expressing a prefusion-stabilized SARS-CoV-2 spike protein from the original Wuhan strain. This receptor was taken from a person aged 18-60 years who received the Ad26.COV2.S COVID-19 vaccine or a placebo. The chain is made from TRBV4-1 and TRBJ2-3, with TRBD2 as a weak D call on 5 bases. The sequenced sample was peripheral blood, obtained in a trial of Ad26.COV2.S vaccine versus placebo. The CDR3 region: CASSHRTLTGTDTQYF. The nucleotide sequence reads TGCGCCAGCAGCCATCGGACGTTGACGGGGACAGATACGCAGTATTTT.